A selection of T cell receptor beta chains follows, all from one sample in a study of cytotoxic CD8 clonotypes in ibrutinib-treated CLL. The repertoire was sequenced with immunoSEQ multiplex PCR; TCRdb's copy has only in-frame clones and lacks some. The sample has fewer than 45,000 clones; about 70% are singletons. The starting material was PBMCs, obtained at disease progression, from a patient treated with ibrutinib. The source is a human donor with chronic lymphocytic leukemia. The CDR3 runs from the conserved cysteine through the conserved F or W. Each record gives: CDR3 DNA, CDR3 protein, D gene, J gene, clone size, V gene. The D gene is left open where the match is weak. Expanded clones are given a class, and other clones once, few, many or no size at all.

cdr3_nt: TGTGCCAGCAGTGAAGTCAGGGCCCCGTCCTACGAGCAGTACTTC
cdr3_aa: CASSEVRAPSYEQYF
d_call: -
j_call: TRBJ2-7
clone_size: -
v_call: TRBV6-1

cdr3_nt: TGTGCTAGTGGTTTGGCCAACGGGGGGAATGAGCAGTTCTTC
cdr3_aa: CASGLANGGNEQFF
d_call: TRBD2
j_call: TRBJ2-1
clone_size: -
v_call: TRBV12-5

cdr3_nt: TGTGCCAGCAGCTTAGCGGGACAGGGATACACCGGGGAGCTGTTTTTT
cdr3_aa: CASSLAGQGYTGELFF
d_call: TRBD1
j_call: TRBJ2-2
clone_size: -
v_call: TRBV7-8

cdr3_nt: TGCGCCAGCAGCCAAGGGACTTCTAGCTCTGGGGCCAACGTCCTGACTTTC
cdr3_aa: CASSQGTSSSGANVLTF
d_call: -
j_call: TRBJ2-6
clone_size: few
v_call: TRBV4-1

cdr3_nt: TGTGCCAGCAGCCAACGGGGCGTGCAGTTCTTC
cdr3_aa: CASSQRGVQFF
d_call: -
j_call: TRBJ2-1
clone_size: few
v_call: TRBV11-3

cdr3_nt: TGTGCCAGCAGTTTCAACTGGAGACTAGCGACTAGCACAGATACGCAGTATTTT
cdr3_aa: CASSFNWRLATSTDTQYF
d_call: TRBD2
j_call: TRBJ2-3
clone_size: -
v_call: TRBV28

cdr3_nt: TGTGCCAGCAGCTTACCCGGACTAGCCTACGAGCAGTACTTC
cdr3_aa: CASSLPGLAYEQYF
d_call: TRBD2
j_call: TRBJ2-7
clone_size: -
v_call: TRBV7-9

cdr3_nt: TGTGCCAGCAGTGAGAGGGGTAAGGTCTACGAGCAGTACTTC
cdr3_aa: CASSERGKVYEQYF
d_call: -
j_call: TRBJ2-7
clone_size: -
v_call: TRBV2

cdr3_nt: TGTGCCAGCAGCCCACGGGGGTTAGGAGGCCCGGTGTCTGAAGCTTTCTTT
cdr3_aa: CASSPRGLGGPVSEAFF
d_call: -
j_call: TRBJ1-1
clone_size: -
v_call: TRBV5-6

cdr3_nt: TGTGCCAGCAGCTTTAAGGGGTGGGGCTACACCTTC
cdr3_aa: CASSFKGWGYTF
d_call: -
j_call: TRBJ1-2
clone_size: -
v_call: TRBV5-6

cdr3_nt: TGTGCCAGCAGCCCAACAGGGGGCAGCTACGAGCAGTACTTC
cdr3_aa: CASSPTGGSYEQYF
d_call: TRBD1
j_call: TRBJ2-7
clone_size: -
v_call: TRBV25-1

cdr3_nt: TGTGCCAGCAGCTTGGAAGGTGGCTATCTGATAGGAAAACTGTTTTTT
cdr3_aa: CASSLEGGYLIGKLFF
d_call: -
j_call: TRBJ1-4
clone_size: -
v_call: TRBV11-2

cdr3_nt: TGTGCCAGCAGCTTAGCGCCCGAAACCTCCTATGGCTACACCTTC
cdr3_aa: CASSLAPETSYGYTF
d_call: -
j_call: TRBJ1-2
clone_size: -
v_call: TRBV11-2

cdr3_nt: TGTGCCAGCTCACCACCGGGCAGGGGAAGGGCCTACGAGCAGTACTTC
cdr3_aa: CASSPPGRGRAYEQYF
d_call: -
j_call: TRBJ2-7
clone_size: -
v_call: TRBV18

cdr3_nt: TGTGCCAGCAGTCCGACGGGGGGACAAGAGACCCAGTACTTC
cdr3_aa: CASSPTGGQETQYF
d_call: TRBD2
j_call: TRBJ2-5
clone_size: -
v_call: TRBV25-1

cdr3_nt: TGCAGTGCTCAGGACAATTACGAGCAGTACTTC
cdr3_aa: CSAQDNYEQYF
d_call: -
j_call: TRBJ2-7
clone_size: -
v_call: TRBV20-1

cdr3_nt: TGTGCCAGCAGTTCCCCAGCGGGAGGTTACAATGAGCAGTTCTTC
cdr3_aa: CASSSPAGGYNEQFF
d_call: TRBD2
j_call: TRBJ2-1
clone_size: -
v_call: TRBV6-5

cdr3_nt: TGTGCCAGCCACCGGGACGGCTATGGCTACACCTTC
cdr3_aa: CASHRDGYGYTF
d_call: -
j_call: TRBJ1-2
clone_size: -
v_call: TRBV7-9

cdr3_nt: TGTGCCACCAGCAGAGCCGCCGGACAGGGAGAAGAGCAGTACTTC
cdr3_aa: CATSRAAGQGEEQYF
d_call: TRBD1
j_call: TRBJ2-7
clone_size: -
v_call: TRBV15

cdr3_nt: TGTGCCAGCAGCCGTGATCGGGAGAGCTCCTACGAGCAGTACTTC
cdr3_aa: CASSRDRESSYEQYF
d_call: -
j_call: TRBJ2-7
clone_size: -
v_call: TRBV2

cdr3_nt: TGTGCCAGCAGCCAGAAAAAAGGACAGGGCTGGGGAAATGAGCAGTTCTTC
cdr3_aa: CASSQKKGQGWGNEQFF
d_call: TRBD1
j_call: TRBJ2-1
clone_size: -
v_call: TRBV14

cdr3_nt: TGTGCCACCCGTGAGGCGGGAGCCAAAAACATTCAGTACTTC
cdr3_aa: CATREAGAKNIQYF
d_call: -
j_call: TRBJ2-4
clone_size: -
v_call: TRBV27

cdr3_nt: TGTGCCAGCAGCCAAGATCGGAGTAGCACAGATACGCAGTATTTT
cdr3_aa: CASSQDRSSTDTQYF
d_call: -
j_call: TRBJ2-3
clone_size: -
v_call: TRBV4-2

cdr3_nt: TGTGCCAGCAAACTACAGGGGATGAACACTGAAGCTTTCTTT
cdr3_aa: CASKLQGMNTEAFF
d_call: TRBD1
j_call: TRBJ1-1
clone_size: -
v_call: TRBV6-5

cdr3_nt: TGTGCCAGCAGTTTGTCCTCGACGGGCACAGATACGCAGTATTTT
cdr3_aa: CASSLSSTGTDTQYF
d_call: -
j_call: TRBJ2-3
clone_size: -
v_call: TRBV27

cdr3_nt: TGTGCCAGCAGTTTTCAGGGGGGAGTCCAAGAGACCCAGTACTTC
cdr3_aa: CASSFQGGVQETQYF
d_call: -
j_call: TRBJ2-5
clone_size: -
v_call: TRBV28

cdr3_nt: TGTGCCAGCAGCCACCACCGGTATGGGGGGCTGCCTGGGGCCAACGTCCTGACTTTC
cdr3_aa: CASSHHRYGGLPGANVLTF
d_call: -
j_call: TRBJ2-6
clone_size: -
v_call: TRBV7-9

cdr3_nt: TGTGCCAGCGATTCCCGGGCAGACTTCGAGCAGTACTTC
cdr3_aa: CASDSRADFEQYF
d_call: -
j_call: TRBJ2-7
clone_size: -
v_call: TRBV28

cdr3_nt: TGTGCCAGCACCGTCTTGAACACTGAAGCTTTCTTT
cdr3_aa: CASTVLNTEAFF
d_call: -
j_call: TRBJ1-1
clone_size: -
v_call: TRBV18

cdr3_nt: TGTGCCAGCAGCTCCGCTGAAGCTTTCTTT
cdr3_aa: CASSSAEAFF
d_call: -
j_call: TRBJ1-1
clone_size: few
v_call: TRBV7-9

cdr3_nt: TGTGCCAGCACAACCCCGGGAACTAACTATGGCTACACCTTC
cdr3_aa: CASTTPGTNYGYTF
d_call: -
j_call: TRBJ1-2
clone_size: -
v_call: TRBV18

cdr3_nt: TGTGCCAGCAGCTTGGACGGCTTAGGGCTAGAATACTACAATGAGCAGTTCTTC
cdr3_aa: CASSLDGLGLEYYNEQFF
d_call: -
j_call: TRBJ2-1
clone_size: -
v_call: TRBV7-8

cdr3_nt: TGTGCCAGCACCCTAGGAAACACCAACACCGGGGAGCTGTTTTTT
cdr3_aa: CASTLGNTNTGELFF
d_call: -
j_call: TRBJ2-2
clone_size: few
v_call: TRBV9

cdr3_nt: TGCGCCAGCAGCCCCGGACAGGGGGGCTACGAGCAGTACTTC
cdr3_aa: CASSPGQGGYEQYF
d_call: TRBD1
j_call: TRBJ2-7
clone_size: -
v_call: TRBV5-1

cdr3_nt: TGTGCCAGCAGCCAGGGGGGGACCTCTGTGGCCAACGTCCTGACTTTC
cdr3_aa: CASSQGGTSVANVLTF
d_call: -
j_call: TRBJ2-6
clone_size: -
v_call: TRBV27

cdr3_nt: TGCGCCAGCAGCTTGGGGCAGGGGGAAGGAGGCTACACCTTC
cdr3_aa: CASSLGQGEGGYTF
d_call: TRBD1
j_call: TRBJ1-2
clone_size: -
v_call: TRBV5-1

cdr3_nt: TGTGCCAGCTCACCTCGCGTACAGGGGATAAATTCACCCCTCCACTTT
cdr3_aa: CASSPRVQGINSPLHF
d_call: TRBD1
j_call: TRBJ1-6
clone_size: -
v_call: TRBV18

cdr3_nt: TGTGCCATCACTGGACAGGGGGATCAAGAGCAGTACTTC
cdr3_aa: CAITGQGDQEQYF
d_call: TRBD1
j_call: TRBJ2-7
clone_size: -
v_call: TRBV10-3

cdr3_nt: TGTGCCAGCAGTTGGGAGGGCAACGTCCTGACTTTC
cdr3_aa: CASSWEGNVLTF
d_call: TRBD2
j_call: TRBJ2-6
clone_size: -
v_call: TRBV27

cdr3_nt: TGTGCCAGCAGTGACCGACGCAGGGGAACAACCGGGGAGCTGTTTTTT
cdr3_aa: CASSDRRRGTTGELFF
d_call: -
j_call: TRBJ2-2
clone_size: -
v_call: TRBV6-4

cdr3_nt: TGTGCCTCGTCTGGGGGTCTAGATACGCAGTATTTT
cdr3_aa: CASSGGLDTQYF
d_call: -
j_call: TRBJ2-3
clone_size: -
v_call: TRBV30

cdr3_nt: TGTGCCAGCTCACCAAGGGACCTGTGGGGCGCCGGGGAGCTGTTTTTT
cdr3_aa: CASSPRDLWGAGELFF
d_call: -
j_call: TRBJ2-2
clone_size: -
v_call: TRBV18

cdr3_nt: TGTGCCAGCAGTTACTCGACACTGGGAGCAGCCTACGAGCAGTACTTC
cdr3_aa: CASSYSTLGAAYEQYF
d_call: -
j_call: TRBJ2-7
clone_size: -
v_call: TRBV6-5

cdr3_nt: TGTGCCAGCGCTCTATCTGCAACTAATGAAAAACTGTTTTTT
cdr3_aa: CASALSATNEKLFF
d_call: -
j_call: TRBJ1-4
clone_size: -
v_call: TRBV13

cdr3_nt: TGCGCCAGCAGCCAAACGGGACTAGCCAATGAGCAGTTCTTC
cdr3_aa: CASSQTGLANEQFF
d_call: TRBD2
j_call: TRBJ2-1
clone_size: -
v_call: TRBV4-1

cdr3_nt: TGTGCCAGCATAACCTCTGGGGCCAACGTCCTGACTTTC
cdr3_aa: CASITSGANVLTF
d_call: -
j_call: TRBJ2-6
clone_size: -
v_call: TRBV13

cdr3_nt: TGTGCCATCAGTGAGTCGAATGTGGGCGCAGGGCAGTACTTC
cdr3_aa: CAISESNVGAGQYF
d_call: -
j_call: TRBJ2-7
clone_size: -
v_call: TRBV10-3

cdr3_nt: TGTGCCAGCAGCTTAAGCCCCGGGGCGCGAGCTTTCTTT
cdr3_aa: CASSLSPGARAFF
d_call: -
j_call: TRBJ1-1
clone_size: -
v_call: TRBV7-3

cdr3_nt: TGCAGCGTTCTACCCGACAGGCATTGGGGAAAACTGTTTTTT
cdr3_aa: CSVLPDRHWGKLFF
d_call: -
j_call: TRBJ1-4
clone_size: -
v_call: TRBV29-1

cdr3_nt: TGTGCCAGCAGCTTACCGGGACAACTACCATACGAGCAGTACTTC
cdr3_aa: CASSLPGQLPYEQYF
d_call: -
j_call: TRBJ2-7
clone_size: -
v_call: TRBV5-6

cdr3_nt: TGCGCCAGCAGTGAAGCCCAGGTAGGCGAGCAGTACTTC
cdr3_aa: CASSEAQVGEQYF
d_call: -
j_call: TRBJ2-7
clone_size: -
v_call: TRBV10-1

cdr3_nt: TGTGCCAGCAGCTTAACCCGGGACAGGGTGCGGGATACGCAGTATTTT
cdr3_aa: CASSLTRDRVRDTQYF
d_call: TRBD1
j_call: TRBJ2-3
clone_size: -
v_call: TRBV5-6

cdr3_nt: TGTGCCAGCAGCCTGGGAGGGATCAATGAAAAACTGTTTTTT
cdr3_aa: CASSLGGINEKLFF
d_call: -
j_call: TRBJ1-4
clone_size: -
v_call: TRBV7-9

cdr3_nt: TGCAGCGTAGCGGGGGTACAGGGGCCCGGCACTGAAGCTTTCTTT
cdr3_aa: CSVAGVQGPGTEAFF
d_call: TRBD1
j_call: TRBJ1-1
clone_size: -
v_call: TRBV29-1

cdr3_nt: TGTGCCACAAAACAGGACCAAGAGACCCAGTACTTC
cdr3_aa: CATKQDQETQYF
d_call: -
j_call: TRBJ2-5
clone_size: -
v_call: TRBV2